This entry lists 15 T cell receptor beta chains sequenced from one sample in a study of OX40 agonist ivuxolimab in advanced cancers. TCRdb's copy holds only in-frame clones and misses some; the assay was immunoSEQ multiplex PCR. The sample includes about 8,000 clones, 55% to 75% of them seen just once. The input for sequencing was CD4+ or CD8+ T cells sorted from blood, taken in a trial of the OX40 agonist ivuxolimab. The receptors stem from an adult with an advanced solid tumor such as melanoma, head and neck, liver or kidney cancer.

CDR3 loop: CSAHGTGDSYEQYF. The CDR3 DNA is TGCAGCGCACATGGGACAGGGGACTCCTACGAGCAGTACTTC. The V gene is TRBV29-1, the J gene TRBJ2-7; the match to TRBD1 covers 10 bases. Germline values: CDR1 SQVTM, CDR2 ANQGSEA. J gave up 0 bases and V 7 bases, and 6 bases lay outside the gene matches. This CDR3 is built from 14 residues.

The J gene is TRBJ2-2, the V gene TRBV11-3; no reliable D call. The CDR3 has 12 amino acids. From germline, CDR1 is SGHNT and CDR2 YENEEA. V was pared by 2 bases and J by 3 bases, with 1 base between. The CDR3 spells CASSLYTGELFF. The CDR3 coding sequence is TGTGCCAGCAGCTTATACACCGGGGAGCTGTTTTTT.

This chain uses TRBV7-6 with TRBJ1-1; 7 nucleotides align to TRBD1. This CDR3 contains 15 residues. The J segment lost 1 base and the V segment lost 5 bases, leaving 7 bases of the junction unmatched. Germline V gives CDR1 SGHVS, CDR2 FNYEAQ. CDR3 loop: CASSLRTGGNTEAFF. CDR3 DNA: TGTGCCAGCAGCCTTAGGACAGGAGGGAACACTGAAGCTTTCTTT.

This chain links TRBV25-1 with TRBJ2-3; D is tentatively TRBD1 or TRBD2 (5 bases each). V shed 3 bases and J shed 3 bases, with 19 bases lying between them. Looked up from germline, CDR1 is MGHDK and CDR2 is SYGVNS. The CDR3 length is 17 residues. The CDR3 is CASSDPIGAMNTDTQYF. CDR3 in DNA: TGTGCCAGCAGTGACCCTATCGGGGCAATGAATACAGATACGCAGTATTTT.

The J gene is TRBJ2-5, the V gene TRBV4-3; TRBD2 might be the D (6 bases). The CDR3 sequence is 13 residues long. Germline V gene lookup returns CDR1 LGHNA and CDR2 YSLEER. Trimming took 4 bases from V and 2 from J, leaving 8 bases between them. The CDR3 DNA is TGCGCCAGCAGCCCCGCGGGGCAAGAGACCCAGTACTTC. Its translation is CASSPAGQETQYF.

The gene calls are TRBV19 and TRBJ2-1, with D perhaps TRBD2 (5 bases). The CDR3 loop spans 13 amino acids. The germline gives CDR1 LNHDA, CDR2 SQIVND (reference sequence). Trimming pared 6 bases from V and 5 bases from J, leaving 11 bases between. The CDR3 bases are TGTGCCAGTAGAGACGGGGTCAACAATGAGCAGTTCTTC. It encodes CASRDGVNNEQFF.

The V gene is TRBV7-9, the J gene TRBJ2-5; D is undetermined. Trimming removed 4 bases from V and 8 bases from J, with 14 bases in between. This CDR3 spans 13 amino acids. Germline V lookup: CDR1 SEHNR, CDR2 FQNEAQ (reference sequence). CDR3 DNA sequence: TGTGCCAGCAGCTCCCCACCGGGTCATACCCAGTACTTC. Protein sequence: CASSSPPGHTQYF.

The chain links TRBV27 to TRBJ1-2, with TRBD1 matching over 8 bases. The germline CDR1 and CDR2 sequences are MNHEY and SMNVEV (reference sequence). The CDR3 covers 13 residues. Trimming cost V 5 bases and J 7 bases; bases outside gene matches: 6. The CDR3 protein is CASSTGGASGYTF. CDR3 DNA sequence: TGTGCCAGCAGTACAGGGGGAGCAAGTGGCTACACCTTC.

The chain recombines TRBV11-2 with TRBJ2-1, with 11 bases aligning to TRBD2. Germline V lookup: CDR1 SGHAT, CDR2 FQNNGV. V lost 5 bases, J lost 11 bases, and 2 bases stayed unmatched. The CDR3 consists of 12 residues. The CDR3 DNA is TGTGCCAGCAGCACTAGCGGGGGAAAGCAGTTCTTC. Translating it yields CASSTSGGKQFF.

The chain employs TRBV18 and TRBJ2-5; 9 bases are a match to TRBD2. From germline, CDR1 is KGHSH and CDR2 LQKENI. This CDR3 spans 14 amino acids. V lost 4 bases and J lost 5; bases outside the gene matches: 5. CDR3 region: CASSRGTSWETQYF. In nucleotides, the CDR3 is TGTGCCAGCTCACGCGGGACTAGCTGGGAGACCCAGTACTTC.

The chain employs TRBV7-2 and TRBJ2-3, with 10 bases that match TRBD2. J gave up 5 bases and V 7 bases, and 15 bases lay outside the gene matches. The CDR3 totals 17 residues. Germline CDR1 SGHTA, CDR2 FQGNSA. The CDR3 spells CASTPPLAGARVDTQYF. The CDR3 region has the DNA TGTGCCAGCACCCCCCCCCTAGCGGGGGCTCGGGTAGATACGCAGTATTTT.

This clone was recorded only once. The J gene is TRBJ2-5, the V gene TRBV2; D unclear. This CDR3 spans 15 amino acids. The germline CDR1 and CDR2 sequences are SNHLY and FYNNEI. V lost 5 bases and J lost 5, with 18 bases in between. In DNA, the CDR3 is TGTGCCAGCAGTTTAATGAGATTTTCTGCGGAGACCCAGTACTTC. Amino acid sequence: CASSLMRFSAETQYF.

The genes are TRBV2 and TRBJ2-3; maybe TRBD1 (6 bases). Germline values: CDR1 SNHLY, CDR2 FYNNEI. V was trimmed by 7 bases and J by 0 bases, leaving 17 bases between them. CDR3 length: 16 amino acids. The CDR3 DNA is TGTGCCAGCACCGGAACAGGGTTTACTAGCACAGATACGCAGTATTTT. This gives the protein CASTGTGFTSTDTQYF.

As for this clone: One end of the junction does not line up with germline, which may come from a read error. This chain uses TRBV9 with TRBJ2-7; D might be TRBD2 (6 bases). CDR3 length: 15 amino acids. Germline V CDR1 and CDR2: SGDLS, YYNGEE. The CDR3 loop reads CASSVGGVFSSEQYF. CDR3 DNA: TGTGCCAGCAGCGTAGGGGGGGTATTCTCCTCCGAGCAGTACTTC. Complete variable domain (other parts from reference TRBV9 and TRBJ2-7): DSGVTQTPKHLITATGQRVTLRCSPRSGDLSVYWYQQSLDQGLQFLIQYYNGEERAKGNILERFSAQQFPDLHSELNLSSLELGDSALYFCASSVGGVFSSEQYFGPGTRLTVT.

The chain uses TRBV7-2 and TRBJ1-2, with a possible D match to TRBD1 (5 bases). CDR1 is SGHTA, CDR2 FQGNSA, per germline. V dropped 7 bases and J dropped 8 bases, with 17 bases sitting between them. This CDR3 spans 13 amino acids. The CDR3 region has the DNA TGTGCCAGCACCCACAAGGGACCTCGGGGCTACACCTTC. Amino acid sequence: CASTHKGPRGYTF.